These 31 T cell receptor beta chains were sequenced from one sample in a study of PD-L1 blockade in urothelial cancer. Sample time point: pretreatment peripheral blood. The method was immunoSEQ multiplex PCR; TCRdb's version includes in-frame clones alone and lacks a portion of them. This table has 130,000 or so clones, less than 85% appearing once. The input for sequencing was PBMCs, taken around atezolizumab (anti-PD-L1) treatment. The receptors originated from a man in his fifties with urothelial cancer.

The chain has TRBV28 and TRBJ1-2; tentative D call: TRBD1 (5 bases). Trimming stripped 2 bases from V and 3 bases from J, with 10 bases between. Germline CDR1 and CDR2: MDHEN and SYDVKM. This CDR3 comprises 14 residues. The CDR3 reads CASSLGAEYYGYTF. The CDR3 DNA is TGTGCCAGCAGTTTAGGGGCAGAATACTATGGCTACACCTTC.

This chain uses TRBV29-1 with TRBJ2-7; 8 bases line up with TRBD1. Germline CDR1 is SQVTM and CDR2 is ANQGSEA. J lost 2 bases, V lost 7 bases, and 7 bases had no gene match. This CDR3 region has 13 residues. Written as DNA, the CDR3 is TGCAGCGCTAAAGGACAGGGAGCCTACGAGCAGTACTTC. Its translation is CSAKGQGAYEQYF.

This chain uses TRBV5-1 with TRBJ2-3, with D tentatively TRBD1 (6 bases). CDR1 is SGHRS, CDR2 YFSETQ, per germline. The CDR3 spans 19 residues. Trimming left V 2 bases short and J 3 bases short, with 25 bases between. This CDR3 is CASSFFMLSGTRGTDTQYF. In DNA, the CDR3 is TGCGCCAGCAGCTTTTTCATGCTATCGGGGACCAGGGGAACAGATACGCAGTATTTT.

The chain combines TRBV9 with TRBJ2-2; perhaps TRBD1 as D (5 bases). V was trimmed by 4 bases and J by 1 base, leaving 14 bases between them. From germline, CDR1 is SGDLS and CDR2 YYNGEE. The CDR3 is 16 residues long. CDR3 residues: CASSPQGSLNTGELFF. The CDR3 nucleotides are TGTGCCAGCAGCCCCCAGGGTAGCCTGAACACCGGGGAGCTGTTTTTT.

This clone was picked up one time. The CDR3 is CASSDGTRGLNEQFF. The CDR3 DNA is TGTGCCAGCAGTGACGGGACTAGAGGCTTGAATGAGCAGTTCTTC. The genes are TRBV2 and TRBJ2-1, with 8 bases matching TRBD2. This CDR3 has 15 amino acids. The germline gives CDR1 SNHLY, CDR2 FYNNEI. V lost 3 bases to trimming and J lost 7 bases; unmatched junction nucleotides: 8.

The chain carries TRBV18 and TRBJ2-7; TRBD1 matches at 8 bases. The germline V gene encodes CDR1 KGHSH and CDR2 LQKENI. The CDR3 runs to 14 residues. V shed 5 bases, J shed 6 bases, and the junction held 9 bases outside the gene matches. Here the CDR3 DNA reads TGTGCCAGCTCAGAGGACAGGGCCCCGGTCGAGCAGTACTTC. It encodes CASSEDRAPVEQYF.

The genes are TRBV5-1 and TRBJ2-5; TRBD2 aligns across 7 bases. The germline V gene has CDR1 SGHRS and CDR2 YFSETQ. Trimming removed 4 bases from V and 0 bases from J; junction bases left unmatched: 9. The CDR3 is 16 residues long. The CDR3 nucleotides are TGCGCCAGCAGCCTGAGCGGGAAGCTCAACCAAGAGACCCAGTACTTC. Amino acids: CASSLSGKLNQETQYF.

The chain couples TRBV4-1 to TRBJ2-4; 9 bases are a match to TRBD1. The length of the CDR3 is 14 residues. Per germline, CDR1 MGHRA and CDR2 YSYEKL. J gave up 9 bases and V 3 bases, and 6 bases lay outside the gene matches. CDR3 in DNA: TGCGCCAGCAGCCAGGGACAGGGACGCGGCATTCAGTACTTC. It codes for CASSQGQGRGIQYF.

The J gene is TRBJ2-7, the V gene TRBV5-1; 12 nucleotides line up with TRBD2. V lost 4 bases and J lost 0; bases outside the gene matches: 5. From germline, CDR1 is SGHRS and CDR2 YFSETQ. This CDR3 is 16 amino acids long. CDR3 protein: CASSPLTSGSSYEQYF. CDR3 DNA: TGCGCCAGCAGCCCCCTGACTAGCGGGAGCTCCTACGAGCAGTACTTC.

The J gene is TRBJ2-2, the V gene TRBV5-1; 7 nucleotides align to TRBD1. This CDR3 contains 15 residues. After removal of 3 bases from V and 1 base from J, the junction contained 3 bases not matched to a gene. Germline CDR1 and CDR2: SGHRS and YFSETQ. The CDR3 DNA sequence: TGCGCCAGCAGCTCTAGGACAGGGAACACCGGGGAGCTGTTTTTT. Translation gives CASSSRTGNTGELFF.

The rearrangement joins TRBV16 to TRBJ2-7; D is uncertain. V was clipped by 0 bases and J by 3 bases, with 15 bases between them. The CDR3 runs 16 residues. Germline-derived CDR1 and CDR2 are KGHSY and FQNENV. CDR3 residues: CASSQSLRSENYEQYF. CDR3 nucleotides: TGTGCCAGCAGCCAATCGTTGCGGTCGGAAAACTACGAGCAGTACTTC.

This clone has a single count. J is TRBJ1-2 and V is TRBV19; TRBD1 aligns across 7 bases. The CDR3 is 16 amino acids. Germline CDR1 LNHDA, CDR2 SQIVND (reference sequence). Losses at the gene ends were 3 bases for V and 4 bases for J; bases not matched to a gene: 11. CDR3 coding DNA: TGTGCCAGTAGTATGGTAGGGGACAGAAACTCCTATGGCTACACCTTC. Encoded protein: CASSMVGDRNSYGYTF.

V gene TRBV28 combines with J gene TRBJ2-2; 7 nucleotides align to TRBD1. Germline V gene sequence: CDR1 MDHEN, CDR2 SYDVKM. The CDR3 loop spans 12 amino acids. J was trimmed by 7 bases and V by 11 bases; bases with no gene match: 7. The CDR3 DNA follows: TGTGCCTCCGGGACAGCTGACGGGGAGCTGTTTTTT. Encoded protein: CASGTADGELFF.

A few counts support this clone. The rearrangement uses TRBV7-8 and TRBJ2-7, with D maybe TRBD1 (6 bases). CDR3 length: 10 residues. V lost 10 bases and J 6 bases, leaving 10 bases between the germline ends. CDR1 and CDR2 from the germline V gene are SGHVS and FQNEAQ. Here the CDR3 DNA reads TGTGCCACACAGGGTTCCGAGCAGTACTTC. This codes for CATQGSEQYF.

The chain carries TRBV25-1 and TRBJ2-1; no clear D. CDR1 MGHDK and CDR2 SYGVNS come from the germline V gene. Trimming removed 9 bases at V and 0 bases at J, with 6 bases between. CDR3 size: 12 residues. In DNA form, the CDR3 reads TGTGCCAGTCTTAGCTCCTACAATGAGCAGTTCTTC. Protein product: CASLSSYNEQFF.

The CDR3 here is CASSQMTGSSNQPQHF. Here the CDR3 DNA reads TGTGCCAGCAGTCAAATGACAGGTAGTAGCAATCAGCCCCAGCATTTT. The chain uses TRBV6-6 and TRBJ1-5; possible D gene TRBD1, 6 bases. Trimming took 5 bases from V and 0 from J, leaving 14 bases between them. The CDR3 contains 16 residues. Per the germline V gene, CDR1 is MNHNY and CDR2 is SVGAGI (reference sequence).

The chain recombines TRBV5-6 with TRBJ2-7; 7 bases fit TRBD1. Germline V gene lookup returns CDR1 SGHDT and CDR2 YYEEEE. The CDR3 is made up of 14 amino acids. V lost 5 bases, J lost 3 bases, and 8 bases stayed unmatched. CDR3 DNA sequence: TGTGCCAGCAGTTCCGGGACAGTTTACTACGAGCAGTACTTC. It is translated as CASSSGTVYYEQYF.

The chain is built from TRBV7-2 and TRBJ2-3; 8 positions match TRBD2. Trimming removed 1 base from V and 4 bases from J; junction bases left unmatched: 1. The germline CDR1 and CDR2 sequences are SGHTA and FQGNSA. The CDR3 runs to 14 residues. Here the CDR3 DNA reads TGTGCCAGCAGCTTAGGACTAGCGTCAGATACGCAGTATTTT. It yields the protein CASSLGLASDTQYF.

This chain uses TRBV10-2 with TRBJ2-7, with 13 bases aligning to TRBD2. The CDR3 spans 18 residues. V lost 8 bases, J lost 1 base, and 14 bases stayed unmatched. Per the germline V gene, CDR1 is WSHSY and CDR2 is SAAADI. CDR3: CASVWRTSGSRGSYEQYF. The CDR3 nucleotides read TGCGCCAGCGTTTGGCGGACTAGCGGGAGTAGGGGGTCCTACGAGCAGTACTTC.

This chain joins TRBV27 and TRBJ2-1; 10 bases fit TRBD2. This CDR3 spans 17 amino acids. V lost 4 bases, J lost 0 bases, and 6 bases stayed unmatched. Germline-derived CDR1 and CDR2 are MNHEY and SMNVEV (reference sequence). In DNA, the CDR3 is TGTGCCAGCAGTTCCGCCGGGACTAGCGTCTCCTACAATGAGCAGTTCTTC. It codes for CASSSAGTSVSYNEQFF.

The chain joins TRBV5-4 to TRBJ2-5; 9 bases are a match to TRBD1. J was trimmed by 5 bases and V by 4 bases; bases with no gene match: 15. CDR3 size: 17 residues. From germline, CDR1 is SGHNT and CDR2 YYREEE (reference sequence). The CDR3 loop is CASSEYRGHRLGETQYF. CDR3 bases: TGTGCCAGCAGCGAGTACAGGGGGCACCGGTTAGGGGAGACCCAGTACTTC.

The rearrangement links TRBV19 to TRBJ1-5; 7 bases fit TRBD1. This CDR3 is 14 amino acids long. Trimming removed 6 bases from V and 0 bases from J; junction bases left unmatched: 2. CDR1 and CDR2 (germline): LNHDA, SQIVND (reference sequence). CDR3 residues: CASRDRLSNQPQHF. In nucleotides, the CDR3 is TGTGCCAGTAGGGACAGGCTTAGCAATCAGCCCCAGCATTTT.

This chain links TRBV30 with TRBJ1-4; D possibly corresponds to TRBD1 (6 bases). Looked up from germline, CDR1 is GTSNPN and CDR2 is SVGIG (reference sequence). V was trimmed by 0 bases and J by 4 bases, leaving 12 bases between them. This CDR3 is built from 15 residues. The CDR3 protein is CAWSVLQGFNEKLFF. Written as DNA, the CDR3 is TGTGCCTGGAGTGTCCTACAGGGCTTTAATGAAAAACTGTTTTTT.

This sequence joins TRBV6-5 and TRBJ1-1; a possible D gene is TRBD1 (5 bases). The germline V gene encodes CDR1 MNHEY and CDR2 SVGAGI. The CDR3 spans 15 residues. The V and J ends lost 0 bases and 4 bases respectively, with 12 bases between them. This CDR3 is CASSYSGRVSTEAFF. CDR3 nucleotides: TGTGCCAGCAGTTACTCGGGCAGGGTTTCCACTGAAGCTTTCTTT.

The chain carries TRBV5-8 and TRBJ1-1, with D possibly matching TRBD1 (6 bases). The ends were cut back, 0 bases at V and 9 bases at J, with 9 bases in the middle. Germline values: CDR1 SGHTS, CDR2 YDEGEE. This CDR3 comprises 12 residues. CDR3 amino acids: CASSLGQVKAFF. As DNA, the CDR3 is TGTGCCAGCAGCTTGGGACAGGTCAAAGCTTTCTTT.

This chain joins TRBV5-1 and TRBJ2-7; 10 nucleotides match TRBD2. Per germline, CDR1 SGHRS and CDR2 YFSETQ. Germline trimming cut 2 bases from V and 5 bases from J; bases unmatched to any gene: 4. This CDR3 contains 14 residues. CDR3 amino acids: CASSFASGSDEQYF. The CDR3, as DNA: TGCGCCAGCAGCTTCGCTAGCGGGAGCGACGAGCAGTACTTC.

V usage is TRBV7-9 and J usage is TRBJ2-2; TRBD2 matches at 14 bases. In germline, CDR1 is SEHNR, CDR2 FQNEAQ (reference sequence). V lost 7 bases, J lost 5 bases, and 9 bases stayed unmatched. The CDR3 has 17 residues. CDR3 sequence reads: CASTWGTSGRITGELFF. The CDR3 DNA is TGTGCCAGCACCTGGGGGACTAGCGGGAGAATAACCGGGGAGCTGTTTTTT.

Points on this clone: Other DNA sequences within the sample encode an identical CDR3. The chain is built from TRBV27 and TRBJ2-2; D is uncertain. Deletions cut 4 bases from V and 4 bases from J, with 10 bases between. In germline, CDR1 is MNHEY, CDR2 SMNVEV (reference sequence). The CDR3 extends over 14 amino acids. CDR3 DNA sequence: TGTGCCAGCAGTTCAAGAGGTGGCACCGGGGAGCTGTTTTTT. Protein product: CASSSRGGTGELFF.

The chain joins TRBV5-8 to TRBJ2-7; possible D gene TRBD2, 6 bases. Trimming took off 0 bases at V and 2 bases at J, with 15 bases between the two ends. Germline CDR1 is SGHTS and CDR2 is YDEGEE. The CDR3 extends over 16 amino acids. For the CDR3, the DNA is TGTGCCAGCAGCTTGGTGGCCCCGGGACTTGCCTACGAGCAGTACTTC. Encoded protein: CASSLVAPGLAYEQYF.

The gene calls are TRBV27 and TRBJ1-4; D might be TRBD1 (5 bases). The CDR3 is made up of 14 amino acids. Trimming took 3 bases from V and 7 from J, leaving 12 bases between them. Germline V lookup: CDR1 MNHEY, CDR2 SMNVEV (reference sequence). CDR3 region: CASSFSQGGEKLFF. CDR3 DNA sequence: TGTGCCAGCAGTTTTTCGCAGGGTGGTGAAAAACTGTTTTTT.

The chain combines TRBV2 with TRBJ2-1; 10 bases align to TRBD1. The J segment lost 7 bases and the V segment lost 6 bases, leaving 9 bases of the junction unmatched. CDR3 length: 15 residues. Germline loops: CDR1 SNHLY, CDR2 FYNNEI. CDR3 nucleotide sequence: TGTGCCAGCAGAAGACAGGGGGCGCAACGTAATGAGCAGTTCTTC. It encodes CASRRQGAQRNEQFF.